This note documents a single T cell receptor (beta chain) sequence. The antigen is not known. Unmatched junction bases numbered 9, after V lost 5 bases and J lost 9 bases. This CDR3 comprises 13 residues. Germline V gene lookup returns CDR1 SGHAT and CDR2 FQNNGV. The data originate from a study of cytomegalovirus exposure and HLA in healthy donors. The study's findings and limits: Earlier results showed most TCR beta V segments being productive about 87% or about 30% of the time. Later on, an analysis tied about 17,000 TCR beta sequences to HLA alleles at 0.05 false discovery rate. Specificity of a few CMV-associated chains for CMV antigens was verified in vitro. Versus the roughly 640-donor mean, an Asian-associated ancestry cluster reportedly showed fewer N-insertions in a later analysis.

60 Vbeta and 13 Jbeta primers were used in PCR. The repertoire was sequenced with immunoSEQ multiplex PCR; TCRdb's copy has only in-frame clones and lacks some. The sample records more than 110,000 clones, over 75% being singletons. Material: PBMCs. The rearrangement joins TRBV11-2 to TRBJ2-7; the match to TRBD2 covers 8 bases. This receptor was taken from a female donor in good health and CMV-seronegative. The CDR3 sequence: CASSIWDGGAQYF. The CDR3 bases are TGTGCCAGCAGCATCTGGGACGGGGGGGCGCAGTACTTC.